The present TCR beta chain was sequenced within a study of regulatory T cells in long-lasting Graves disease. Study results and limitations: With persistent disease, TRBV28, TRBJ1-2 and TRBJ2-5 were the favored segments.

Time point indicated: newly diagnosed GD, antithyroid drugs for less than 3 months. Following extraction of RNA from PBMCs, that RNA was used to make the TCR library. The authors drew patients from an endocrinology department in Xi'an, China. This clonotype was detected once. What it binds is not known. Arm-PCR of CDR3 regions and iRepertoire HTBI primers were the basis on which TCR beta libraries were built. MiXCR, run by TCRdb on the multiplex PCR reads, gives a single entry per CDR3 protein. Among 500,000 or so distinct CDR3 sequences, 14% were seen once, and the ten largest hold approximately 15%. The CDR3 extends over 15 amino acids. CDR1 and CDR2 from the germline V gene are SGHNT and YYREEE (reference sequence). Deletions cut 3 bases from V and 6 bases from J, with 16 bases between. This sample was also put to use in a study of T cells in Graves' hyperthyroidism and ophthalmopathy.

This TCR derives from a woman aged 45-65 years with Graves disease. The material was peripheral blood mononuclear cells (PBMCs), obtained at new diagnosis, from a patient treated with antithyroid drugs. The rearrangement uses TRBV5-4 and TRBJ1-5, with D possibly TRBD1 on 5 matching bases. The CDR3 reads CASSYMTGTGQPQHF. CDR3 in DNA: TGTGCCAGCAGCTATATGACCGGGACGGGTCAGCCCCAGCATTTT.